Described below is a single T cell receptor beta chain sequence and its context. This CDR3 has 14 residues. Trimming removed 0 bases from V and 2 bases from J, with 7 bases in between. Germline values: CDR1 LGHNA, CDR2 YNFKEQ. The assay was immunoSEQ multiplex PCR, and TCRdb's table has in-frame clones only and misses some. The sample holds 75,000 to 100,000 clones, about nine tenths seen once. This sample was taken from a study of T cell changes during pregnancy in multiple sclerosis. Sample: peripheral blood, taken in the second trimester of pregnancy. The V call is TRBV4-2, the J call TRBJ2-5; D remains ambiguous. This receptor was taken from a female donor in good health, enrolled as a control in a pregnancy study. The CDR3 DNA reads TGTGCCAGCAGCCAAGATGTATTACAAGAGACCCAGTACTTC. Translating it yields CASSQDVLQETQYF.